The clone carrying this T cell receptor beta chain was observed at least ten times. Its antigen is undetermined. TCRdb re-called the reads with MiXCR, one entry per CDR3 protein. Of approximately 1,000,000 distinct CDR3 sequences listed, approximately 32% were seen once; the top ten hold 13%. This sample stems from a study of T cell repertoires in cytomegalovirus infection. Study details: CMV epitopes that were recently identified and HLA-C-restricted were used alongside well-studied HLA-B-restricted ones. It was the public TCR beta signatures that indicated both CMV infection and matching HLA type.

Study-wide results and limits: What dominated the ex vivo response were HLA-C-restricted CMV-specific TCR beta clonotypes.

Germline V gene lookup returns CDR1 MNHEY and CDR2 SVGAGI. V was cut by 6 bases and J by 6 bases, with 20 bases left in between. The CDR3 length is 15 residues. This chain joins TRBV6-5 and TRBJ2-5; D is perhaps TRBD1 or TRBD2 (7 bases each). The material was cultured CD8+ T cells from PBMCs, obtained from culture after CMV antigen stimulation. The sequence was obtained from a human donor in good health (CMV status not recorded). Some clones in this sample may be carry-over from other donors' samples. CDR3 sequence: CASRQGTSGVKTQYF. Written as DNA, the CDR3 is TGTGCCAGCAGACAGGGGACAAGCGGGGTAAAGACCCAGTACTTC.